This TCR beta chain was found in a study of blood T cell repertoires in COVID-19. Clones were sequenced by immunoSEQ multiplex PCR, and TCRdb holds only the in-frame ones, with some missing. The sample consists of 81,000 or so clones, just under 85% of them appearing once. This clone was detected only a few times. The same CDR3 arises from other DNA sequences in this sample as well. The V segment lost 5 bases and the J segment 4 bases; nucleotides outside the gene matches: 12. Germline lookup yields CDR1 ENHRY and CDR2 SYGVKD. The length of the CDR3 is 17 residues. The TCR was taken from an older woman with active or convalescent COVID-19. V gene TRBV10-3 combines with J gene TRBJ2-1, with 9 bases that match TRBD2. Material: peripheral blood. The CDR3 loop reads CAISYSGSGGIYNEQFF. Written as DNA, the CDR3 is TGTGCCATCAGTTACTCGGGGAGCGGGGGGATATACAATGAGCAGTTCTTC.